This record covers a single T cell receptor (beta chain). Its target is unknown. These data come from a study of shared clonotypes between healthy human individuals. Study results and caveats: Rarefaction demonstrated incomplete sorted-subset sequencing despite large depth.

Repertoires were generated with immunoSEQ multiplex PCR, while TCRdb's copy carries only in-frame clones and drops some. The sample consists of roughly 2.5 million clones, more than 90% of them appearing once. The clonotype was recovered from a young man in good health. Material: naive CD4+ T cells sorted from blood. Subset indicated: CD45RA+ positively selected.

This CDR3 is CASSGHRGEGSPLHF. The DNA of the CDR3 is TGTGCCAGCAGTGGCCACAGGGGTGAAGGCTCACCCCTCCACTTT. The chain combines TRBV25-1 with TRBJ1-6; TRBD1 agrees at 7 bases. Trimming at V came to 4 bases and at J to 10 bases, leaving 10 bases not matched to a gene. The CDR3 length is 15 residues. Germline V gene lookup returns CDR1 MGHDK and CDR2 SYGVNS.